Below, 9 T cell receptor beta chains from the same sample are listed, as sequenced in a study of technical replicates of blood from a few donors. Measured with immunoSEQ multiplex PCR; TCRdb has only the in-frame clones, and not every one. The sample consists of some 94,000 clones, about 95% of them appearing once. The sequencing input was T cells isolated from PBMCs. The receptors here all came from a human donor in good health.

The chain joins TRBV7-2 to TRBJ2-2; tentatively, D is TRBD1 (5 bases). CDR1 is SGHTA, CDR2 FQGNSA, per germline. The CDR3 has 17 amino acids. V lost 4 bases to trimming and J lost 2 bases, with 17 bases between them. The CDR3 nucleotides are TGTGCCAGCAGCTCTCCCTATCGGCAGGGAAACACCGGGGAGCTGTTTTTT. Its protein product is CASSSPYRQGNTGELFF.

CDR3 loop: CAWDRDWDTEAFF. CDR3 coding DNA: TGTGCCTGGGACCGGGACTGGGACACTGAAGCTTTCTTT. J is TRBJ1-1 and V is TRBV30, with D possibly matching TRBD1 (5 bases). From germline, CDR1 is GTSNPN and CDR2 SVGIG (reference sequence). The CDR3 extends over 13 amino acids. The V and J ends lost 5 bases and 3 bases respectively, with 13 bases between them.

The chain couples TRBV28 to TRBJ2-7; perhaps TRBD2 as D (5 bases). Germline V gene data show CDR1 as MDHEN and CDR2 as SYDVKM. The CDR3 loop spans 12 amino acids. The V end was cut by 8 bases, the J end by 6 bases, with 14 bases between. CDR3 nucleotides: TGTGCCAGCCTGGGGTCGGCGGGCGAGCAGTACTTC. Translated, it gives CASLGSAGEQYF.

This chain connects TRBV11-3 to TRBJ2-1, with TRBD2 matching over 7 bases. With 2 bases clipped from V and 3 bases from J, the junction kept 16 bases outside the gene matches. The CDR3 sequence is 19 residues long. CDR1 SGHNT and CDR2 YENEEA come from the germline V gene. The CDR3 nucleotides read TGTGCCAGCAGCTTATGGGGCTCTAGCGGAATACCTCTCTACAATGAGCAGTTCTTC. Amino acid sequence: CASSLWGSSGIPLYNEQFF.

The genes are TRBV2 and TRBJ1-5, with D uncertain. The CDR3 runs 14 residues. Trimming took 1 base from V and 4 from J, leaving 8 bases between them. Germline V gene lookup returns CDR1 SNHLY and CDR2 FYNNEI. CDR3 in amino acids: CASSEVRTNQPQHF. The CDR3 nucleotides are TGTGCCAGCAGTGAAGTCAGGACTAATCAGCCCCAGCATTTT.

This clone showed up just once. The chain couples TRBV2 to TRBJ2-7, with TRBD2 as a possible D gene (6 bases). Germline CDR1 reads SNHLY; CDR2 reads FYNNEI. V was cut by 6 bases and J by 4 bases, with 10 bases left in between. The CDR3 has 12 amino acids. DNA for the CDR3: TGTGCCAGCAGCGGCGGGACTTACGAGCAGTACTTC. Translation gives CASSGGTYEQYF.

The rearrangement uses TRBV7-9 and TRBJ2-5; the match to TRBD2 covers 9 bases. Germline CDR1 reads SEHNR; CDR2 reads FQNEAQ (reference sequence). Trimming took 4 bases from V and 5 from J; bases not matched to a gene: 8. The CDR3 runs 15 residues. DNA of the CDR3: TGTGCCAGCAGCTCGGATAGCGGGGGCTTGGAGACCCAGTACTTC. This gives the protein CASSSDSGGLETQYF.

The chain has TRBV5-1 and TRBJ2-7, with 10 bases lining up with TRBD1. The CDR3 extends over 16 amino acids. Per germline, CDR1 SGHRS and CDR2 YFSETQ. Trimming cost V 2 bases and J 2 bases; bases outside gene matches: 7. The CDR3 nucleotides read TGCGCCAGCAGCTTCTCAATGGACAGGGGGGCCTACGAGCAGTACTTC. This translates into CASSFSMDRGAYEQYF.

This chain uses TRBV29-1 with TRBJ1-2; 7 positions agree with TRBD1. Germline CDR1 is SQVTM and CDR2 is ANQGSEA. The CDR3 sequence is 13 residues long. V shed 8 bases, J shed 1 base, and the junction held 7 bases outside the gene matches. The CDR3 here is CSSRDSLNYGYTF. The CDR3 region has the DNA TGCAGCTCGCGGGACAGTCTTAACTATGGCTACACCTTC.